What follows is one T cell receptor beta chain and its context. What it binds is unknown. This sample stems from a study of neurological immune-mediated disorders. Whole-study findings and limits: Among expanded clones, no CDR3 amino acid sequences were shared across subjects, a pattern suggesting private repertoires in all groups.

Where libraries were unsorted, they were derived from 2 million PBMCs stored at -80 degrees C. With 2 bases removed from V and 10 bases from J, the gap between germline ends came to 9 bases. The CDR3 is 13 amino acids. Germline V gives CDR1 MNHEY, CDR2 SVGAGI. cDNA was made by 5'RACE with 10-nucleotide random UMIs. Via MiXCR, TCRdb re-called the 5' RACE reads, giving one row per CDR3 protein. The sample lists fewer than 65,000 distinct CDR3 sequences, approximately 10% occurring once. The TCR was taken from a man between 65 and 80 years old with HTLV-1-associated myelopathy (HAM/TSP). The chain uses TRBV6-5 and TRBJ1-6; D is unresolved. The source material was PBMCs. CDR3 bases: TGTGCCAGCAGTTACAGGGCCCCCTCACCCCTCCACTTT. Its protein is CASSYRAPSPLHF.